This TCR beta chain was captured by sequencing in a study of a mutant IDH1 vaccine in newly diagnosed glioma. Turning to the study itself: Patients previously underwent radiotherapy, temozolomide, or both, and most underwent both. Findings of the study overall: Among patients, roughly 93% showed immune responses induced by the vaccine.

Described time point: baseline, week 1 (first vaccination visit). As for treatment: pre-vaccination baseline after standard-of-care therapy. Astrocytomas found in donors were new, WHO grade 3 or 4, IDH1-mutant and ATRX-lost. On this clone itself: As yet, its antigen is unknown.

V lost 4 bases, J lost 0 bases, and 16 bases lay in between. This CDR3 contains 16 residues. Per germline, CDR1 SGHRS and CDR2 YFSETQ. Sequencing used immunoSEQ multiplex PCR; TCRdb keeps in-frame clones, though not all of them. The sample carries about 88,000 clones, roughly four fifths recorded once. The sequence was collected from a man between 35 and 55 years old with glioma. Some clones in this sample may be carry-over from other donors' samples. This chain uses TRBV5-1 with TRBJ1-1; D is unclear. Sequences were derived from PBMCs, sampled from a glioma patient treated with radiotherapy, temozolomide or both. The CDR3 protein is CASSTEALGMNTEAFF. The CDR3 coding sequence is TGCGCCAGCAGCACGGAGGCGCTTGGGATGAACACTGAAGCTTTCTTT. Based on the CDR3 plus reference TRBV5-1 and TRBJ1-1, the full variable domain is KAGVTQTPRYLIKTRGQQVTLSCSPISGHRSVSWYQQTPGQGLQFLFEYFSETQRNKGNFPGRFSGRQFSNSRSEMNVSTLELGDSALYLCASSTEALGMNTEAFFGQGTRLTVV.